These T cell receptor beta chains were read from a single sample in a study of T cell responses to AZD1222 COVID-19 vaccine. The protocol was immunoSEQ multiplex PCR, while the TCRdb copy is restricted to in-frame clones and leaves out a portion. The sample records over 110,000 clones, roughly nine tenths being singletons. The material sequenced was peripheral blood, taken on day 0 of AZD1222 vaccination. The receptors come from an adult in good health. The CDR3 runs from the conserved cysteine through the conserved F or W. D genes are given only for firm matches. Size is omitted from some rows. Given values are once, few, many or a class for expanded clones.

CDR3	DNA	size	V	J	D
CASSHNSGSDYEQYF	TGTGCCAGCAGCCATAATAGCGGGAGTGACTACGAGCAGTACTTC	once	TRBV7-9	TRBJ2-7	TRBD2
CASSSSGQENEKLFF	TGTGCCAGCAGCTCTTCGGGACAGGAAAATGAAAAACTGTTTTTT	once	TRBV7-2	TRBJ1-4	TRBD1
CASSPTSYGNEQFF	TGTGCCAGCAGCCCAACTAGTTACGGGAATGAGCAGTTCTTC	-	TRBV7-9	TRBJ2-1	-
CASSSGPNQPQHF	TGTGCCTCCTCCTCGGGTCCCAATCAGCCCCAGCATTTT	-	TRBV19	TRBJ1-5	-
CASREFNTGELFF	TGTGCCAGTAGGGAGTTTAACACCGGGGAGCTGTTTTTT	-	TRBV19	TRBJ2-2	-
CSVQLAGGYEQYF	TGCAGCGTCCAACTAGCGGGAGGCTACGAGCAGTACTTC	once	TRBV29-1	TRBJ2-7	TRBD2
CASSDTRPQHF	TGTGCCAGCAGTGATACCCGGCCCCAGCATTTT	-	TRBV6-1	TRBJ1-5	-
CASSPPPRGASGTQYF	TGTGCCAGCAGTCCCCCGCCCCGAGGCGCGTCGGGGACCCAGTACTTC	-	TRBV28	TRBJ2-5	-
CASSFGQLEGYGYTF	TGTGCCAGCAGCTTTGGACAGTTGGAGGGCTATGGCTACACCTTC	-	TRBV5-5	TRBJ1-2	-
CASSPDQGLNTEAFF	TGTGCCAGCAGCCCAGATCAGGGGCTGAACACTGAAGCTTTCTTT	-	TRBV7-8	TRBJ1-1	-
CSVEWVPQQFF	TGCAGCGTTGAATGGGTCCCCCAGCAGTTCTTC	-	TRBV29-1	TRBJ2-1	-
CASSWTPDGKLFF	TGTGCCAGCAGCTGGACGCCAGACGGAAAACTGTTTTTT	once	TRBV2	TRBJ1-4	-
CASSPRGTGERKFF	TGTGCCAGCAGCCCTCGGGGGACAGGGGAAAGAAAGTTCTTC	-	TRBV7-8	TRBJ2-1	TRBD1
CASSSTRRISGANVLTF	TGTGCCAGCAGCTCCACACGACGGATCTCTGGGGCCAACGTCCTGACTTTC	-	TRBV7-9	TRBJ2-6	-
CATRDFENSGNTIYF	TGTGCCACCAGAGATTTTGAGAACTCTGGAAACACCATATATTTT	few	TRBV15	TRBJ1-3	-
CASSLEPGLAVYNEQFF	TGTGCCAGCAGCTTAGAGCCAGGACTAGCGGTATACAATGAGCAGTTCTTC	-	TRBV7-3	TRBJ2-1	TRBD2
CASRPEVDNQPQHF	TGTGCCAGCCGCCCGGAGGTCGACAATCAGCCCCAGCATTTT	-	TRBV19	TRBJ1-5	-
CSVEYPPSEGYGYTF	TGCAGCGTTGAATACCCCCCCAGCGAGGGGTATGGCTACACCTTC	once	TRBV29-1	TRBJ1-2	-
CASSVTGTSGSGQFF	TGTGCCAGCAGCGTCACCGGGACTAGCGGGAGCGGGCAGTTCTTC	once	TRBV9	TRBJ2-1	TRBD2
CASSWDRADGAPLHF	TGTGCCAGCAGCTGGGACAGGGCGGACGGGGCGCCCCTCCACTTT	-	TRBV11-1	TRBJ1-6	TRBD1
CAWGTVSHEQYF	TGTGCCTGGGGGACAGTAAGCCACGAGCAGTACTTC	-	TRBV30	TRBJ2-7	TRBD1
CASSALRQGGNTQYF	TGTGCCAGCAGCGCTCTCCGGCAGGGGGGAAATACGCAGTATTTT	-	TRBV7-2	TRBJ2-3	-
CASSFGQVNTEAFF	TGTGCCAGCAGCTTTGGACAGGTGAACACTGAAGCTTTCTTT	-	TRBV5-8	TRBJ1-1	TRBD1
CASSVGRGLAGYEQYF	TGTGCCAGCAGCGTAGGTCGGGGACTAGCGGGATACGAGCAGTACTTC	-	TRBV9	TRBJ2-7	TRBD2
CASSQVAGRTPPYEQYF	TGTGCCAGCAGCCAAGTAGCGGGGAGGACTCCGCCCTACGAGCAGTACTTC	-	TRBV3-1/TRBV3-2	TRBJ2-7	TRBD2
CASSVGTPWQGTEQFF	TGTGCCAGCAGCGTAGGGACACCCTGGCAGGGCACTGAGCAGTTCTTC	once	TRBV9	TRBJ2-1	-
CASSLSLDNEQFF	TGTGCCAGCAGTTTATCGTTGGACAATGAGCAGTTCTTC	-	TRBV27	TRBJ2-1	-
CASSEGTGASPLHF	TGTGCCAGCAGTGAGGGGACAGGGGCTTCACCCCTCCACTTT	-	TRBV2	TRBJ1-6	TRBD1
CASTRPNSPLHF	TGTGCCAGCACCCGGCCCAATTCACCCCTCCACTTT	-	TRBV11-3	TRBJ1-6	-
CASSPQAGAVETQYF	TGTGCCAGCAGCCCCCAAGCGGGAGCGGTTGAGACCCAGTACTTC	once	TRBV7-2	TRBJ2-5	TRBD2
CASSQATGGSPLHF	TGTGCCAGCAGCCAAGCTACAGGGGGATCACCCCTCCACTTT	-	TRBV14	TRBJ1-6	TRBD1
CASSLASITNEKLFF	TGCGCCAGCAGCCTCGCCAGCATAACTAATGAAAAACTGTTTTTT	-	TRBV5-1	TRBJ1-4	-
CASSEQANEKLFF	TGTGCCAGCAGTGAACAGGCAAATGAAAAACTGTTTTTT	-	TRBV6-4	TRBJ1-4	-
CASSISTANNSPLHF	TGTGCCAGTAGTATCTCGACAGCGAATAATTCACCCCTCCACTTT	-	TRBV19	TRBJ1-6	-
CASSPRGFTEAFF	TGTGCCAGCTCACCACGGGGTTTCACTGAAGCTTTCTTT	-	TRBV18	TRBJ1-1	-
CASRREGTTGELFF	TGTGCCAGTAGACGGGAGGGCACCACCGGGGAGCTGTTTTTT	-	TRBV19	TRBJ2-2	TRBD2
CASSVVSPNTGELFF	TGTGCCAGCAGCGTAGTCAGCCCGAACACCGGGGAGCTGTTTTTT	few	TRBV9	TRBJ2-2	-
CAISGPRWSGTNTGELFF	TGTGCCATCAGTGGGCCTAGGTGGTCCGGGACGAACACCGGGGAGCTGTTTTTT	-	TRBV10-3	TRBJ2-2	-
CASSVGGLGGYTF	TGTGCCAGCAGCGTAGGAGGGCTGGGTGGCTACACCTTC	-	TRBV9	TRBJ1-2	-
CASSLVAGSREQYF	TGTGCCAGCAGTTTGGTGGCAGGGTCCCGCGAGCAGTACTTC	once	TRBV27	TRBJ2-7	-
CASSESWGPYEQYF	TGCGCCAGCAGTGAGTCCTGGGGTCCCTACGAGCAGTACTTC	-	TRBV10-2	TRBJ2-7	-
CSVVRGGYGYTF	TGCAGCGTTGTACGGGGAGGCTATGGCTACACCTTC	-	TRBV29-1	TRBJ1-2	-
CASSSQNEQFF	TGTGCCAGCAGTTCTCAGAATGAGCAGTTCTTC	medium-sized	TRBV25-1	TRBJ2-1	-
CASSEVGDTEAFF	TGTGCCAGCAGTGAAGTGGGGGACACTGAAGCTTTCTTT	-	TRBV6-1	TRBJ1-1	-
CASSVGLDEQFF	TGTGCCAGCAGCGTAGGACTGGATGAGCAGTTCTTC	-	TRBV9	TRBJ2-1	-
CASSPLGGNTEAFF	TGTGCCAGCAGCCCCCTAGGAGGAAACACTGAAGCTTTCTTT	-	TRBV14	TRBJ1-1	-
CASSPMILGQGALVYGYTF	TGCGCCAGCAGCCCTATGATTTTGGGACAGGGGGCGCTGGTCTATGGCTACACCTTC	-	TRBV5-1	TRBJ1-2	TRBD1
CASSNPTSFPTDTQYF	TGTGCCAGTAGTAACCCGACTAGCTTCCCCACAGATACGCAGTATTTT	-	TRBV19	TRBJ2-3	TRBD2
CAWRQGDTEAFF	TGTGCCTGGAGACAGGGGGACACTGAAGCTTTCTTT	-	TRBV30	TRBJ1-1	TRBD1
CASSLTDRALNEQYF	TGTGCCAGCAGCCTTACGGACAGGGCGCTTAACGAGCAGTACTTC	few	TRBV4-2	TRBJ2-7	TRBD1
CASRELADTTYEQYF	TGCGCCAGCCGCGAACTAGCGGACACTACCTACGAGCAGTACTTC	once	TRBV5-1	TRBJ2-7	TRBD2
CASSQASGLGWEETQYF	TGTGCCAGCAGCCAAGCCTCAGGACTCGGCTGGGAGGAGACCCAGTACTTC	-	TRBV4-2	TRBJ2-5	-
CASSTMRNKETQYF	TGTGCCAGCAGCACCATGAGGAATAAAGAGACCCAGTACTTC	-	TRBV21-1	TRBJ2-5	-
CASSFGAHSLREQYF	TGTGCCAGTAGTTTTGGGGCGCACAGCCTGAGGGAGCAGTACTTC	-	TRBV19	TRBJ2-7	-
CASSLAGTGNTIYF	TGCGCCAGCAGCTTGGCAGGGACTGGAAACACCATATATTTT	-	TRBV5-1	TRBJ1-3	-
CASIRDRDGLAFF	TGTGCCAGCATTAGAGACAGGGACGGGTTGGCTTTCTTT	once	TRBV2	TRBJ1-1	TRBD1
CASSTLAGGRSYNEQFF	TGTGCCAGTAGTACGTTAGCGGGAGGTAGGTCCTACAATGAGCAGTTCTTC	-	TRBV19	TRBJ2-1	TRBD2
CATSDGRDIYGYTF	TGTGCCACCAGTGACGGCAGGGACATATATGGCTACACCTTC	-	TRBV24-1	TRBJ1-2	-
CASKRTGTGNTIYF	TGTGCCAGCAAAAGGACAGGGACTGGAAACACCATATATTTT	-	TRBV7-9	TRBJ1-3	TRBD1
CASSLAVAGGRQQFF	TGTGCCAGCAGCTTAGCGGTAGCGGGAGGGCGTCAGCAGTTCTTC	-	TRBV7-9	TRBJ2-1	TRBD2